The 16 T cell receptor beta chains presented below share a single source sample, sequenced in a study of chronic HIV infection and antiretroviral therapy. TCRdb redid the calling of the 5' RACE reads with MiXCR, one entry per CDR3 protein. The sample yields about 31,000 distinct CDR3 sequences, more than 7.5% seen once. The sequencing input was peripheral blood. The receptor set was obtained from an adult who had HIV and had not received antiretroviral therapy, or was an uninfected healthy control (not recorded which).

The chain is built from TRBV7-9 and TRBJ1-4; the D is unclear. This CDR3 is built from 14 residues. V was pared by 4 bases and J by 13 bases, with 19 bases between. Germline V CDR1 and CDR2: SEHNR, FQNEAQ (reference sequence). The DNA for the CDR3 is TGTGCCAGCAGCTATAGGCCATTCGAAGGAGCACTGTTTTTT. As protein: CASSYRPFEGALFF.

The chain has TRBV2 and TRBJ2-3; D gene uncertain. The CDR3 length is 14 residues. Trimming shortened V by 3 bases and J by 4 bases, and 11 bases separated the two germline ends. The germline V gene encodes CDR1 SNHLY and CDR2 FYNNEI. Here the CDR3 DNA reads TGTGCCAGCAGTGACGTTAGGGCTCCAGATACGCAGTATTTT. This sequence encodes CASSDVRAPDTQYF.

In this sample, this clonotype turned up many times. This chain connects TRBV29-1 to TRBJ2-3, with 7 bases lining up with TRBD1. Germline CDR1 reads SQVTM; CDR2 reads ANQGSEA. CDR3 size: 14 residues. The trim removed 6 bases at V and 1 base at J, leaving 7 bases unmatched. In nucleotides, the CDR3 is TGCAGCGTCGTTGGACAGGACCGCACAGATACGCAGTATTTT. Translating it yields CSVVGQDRTDTQYF.

V usage is TRBV10-3 and J usage is TRBJ2-2, with D perhaps matching TRBD1 (5 bases). Germline V gene data show CDR1 as ENHRY and CDR2 as SYGVKD. The CDR3 consists of 14 residues. Trimming cost V 6 bases and J 6 bases, with 14 bases left between them. The CDR3 DNA follows: TGTGCCATCAGCTTGACAGAGAAGGCCGGGGAGCTGTTTTTT. It translates to CAISLTEKAGELFF.

The CDR3 DNA reads as TGTGCCATCAGATACACCGGGGAGCTGTTTTTT. This translates into CAIRYTGELFF. The rearrangement joins TRBV10-3 to TRBJ2-2; the D is unclear. The germline gives CDR1 ENHRY, CDR2 SYGVKD. The CDR3 is 11 residues long. The V end lost 6 bases, the J end lost 3 bases, and 2 bases lay between the germline ends.

The V gene is TRBV9, the J gene TRBJ2-1; TRBD1 is a possible D gene (5 bases). Germline V gene lookup returns CDR1 SGDLS and CDR2 YYNGEE. The CDR3 has 15 amino acids. V was trimmed by 0 bases and J by 6 bases, leaving 13 bases between them. The CDR3, as DNA: TGTGCCAGCAGCGTAGGCCAGGGTCAGGGCAATGAGCAGTTCTTC. This codes for CASSVGQGQGNEQFF.

V gene TRBV6-4 combines with J gene TRBJ1-1; D is uncertain. The CDR3 has 14 amino acids. Trimming removed 9 bases at V and 0 bases at J, with 14 bases between. CDR1 is MRHNA and CDR2 is SNTAGT in the germline V gene. In DNA form, the CDR3 reads TGTGCCAGTCCCCGTCCGAGAATGAACACTGAAGCTTTCTTT. It is translated as CASPRPRMNTEAFF.

The V and J genes are TRBV10-3 and TRBJ2-3; 8 nucleotides agree with TRBD2. The V and J ends lost 6 bases and 2 bases, in that order; junction bases with no gene match: 10. From germline, CDR1 is ENHRY and CDR2 SYGVKD. The CDR3 spans 16 residues. The CDR3 DNA follows: TGTGCCATCAGCCTCCTAGCGGGCGGTACCACAGATACGCAGTATTTT. This translates into CAISLLAGGTTDTQYF.

This clonotype is classed as medium-sized. The chain links TRBV4-3 to TRBJ2-3; D not certain. This CDR3 is built from 16 residues. Trimming stripped 1 base from V and 4 bases from J, with 15 bases between. The V gene's germline CDR1 is LGHNA and CDR2 YSLEER. CDR3 residues: CASSQASNWAADTQYF. The CDR3 DNA sequence: TGCGCCAGCAGCCAAGCCAGTAATTGGGCCGCAGATACGCAGTATTTT.

This clonotype was picked up many times. V gene TRBV20-1 combines with J gene TRBJ2-5; TRBD2 aligns across 7 bases. This CDR3 comprises 14 residues. The J segment lost 2 bases and the V segment lost 3 bases, leaving 6 bases of the junction unmatched. Germline V gene lookup returns CDR1 DFQATT and CDR2 SNEGSKA (reference sequence). As DNA, the CDR3 is TGCAGTGCTAGGGGGGGGTCGGGACAAGAGACCCAGTACTTC. Its translation is CSARGGSGQETQYF.

J is TRBJ1-1 and V is TRBV4-3; TRBD1 matches 7 bases. From germline, CDR1 is LGHNA and CDR2 YSLEER. The CDR3 has 13 amino acids. V trimming: 4 bases; J trimming: 4 bases; junction bases outside the gene matches: 3. Here the CDR3 reads CASSPTGSTEAFF. The CDR3 DNA follows: TGCGCCAGCAGCCCGACAGGGTCCACTGAAGCTTTCTTT.

Only a few counts were recorded for this clonotype. This chain links TRBV27 with TRBJ2-4; D remains ambiguous. The CDR3 is 16 amino acids. Germline V CDR1 and CDR2: MNHEY, SMNVEV (reference sequence). The V end was cut by 4 bases, the J end by 4 bases, with 17 bases between. CDR3 region: CASSSSFLLPKNIQYF. CDR3 DNA sequence: TGTGCCAGCAGTTCATCCTTCCTACTCCCAAAAAACATTCAGTACTTC.

This clonotype appeared a few times. This chain joins TRBV29-1 and TRBJ2-1; D unresolved. This CDR3 spans 11 amino acids. The germline V and J ends were trimmed by 5 bases and 1 base, with 3 bases remaining between them. In germline, CDR1 is SQVTM, CDR2 ANQGSEA. CDR3 nucleotide sequence: TGCAGCGTTTTTTCCTACAATGAGCAGTTCTTC. Translated, it gives CSVFSYNEQFF.

This chain connects TRBV4-1 to TRBJ2-7, with no clear D. The germline CDR1 and CDR2 sequences are MGHRA and YSYEKL. V was trimmed by 0 bases and J by 4 bases, leaving 7 bases between them. The CDR3 totals 13 residues. For the CDR3, the DNA is TGCGCCAGCAGCCAAGATTACGGATACGAGCAGTACTTC. This codes for CASSQDYGYEQYF.

This clonotype has a count of ten or more. The V call is TRBV29-1, the J call TRBJ2-7; D call uncertain. Trimming pared 3 bases from V and 2 bases from J, leaving 5 bases between. The CDR3 runs to 11 residues. The V gene's germline CDR1 is SQVTM and CDR2 ANQGSEA. CDR3 sequence: CSVENTYEQYF. For the CDR3, the DNA is TGCAGCGTTGAGAACACCTACGAGCAGTACTTC.

This clonotype was seen a handful of times. The rearrangement uses TRBV29-1 and TRBJ2-1; 8 nucleotides match TRBD1. The CDR3 consists of 15 residues. Losses at the gene ends were 4 bases for V and 2 bases for J; bases not matched to a gene: 7. The V gene's germline CDR1 is SQVTM and CDR2 ANQGSEA. CDR3 in DNA: TGCAGCGTTGGGGGCCAGGGGGCCACCTACAATGAGCAGTTCTTC. This gives the protein CSVGGQGATYNEQFF.